Below, 9 T cell receptor beta chains from the same sample are listed, as sequenced in a study of early T cells in non-severe SARS-CoV-2 infection. MiXCR, applied by TCRdb to the 5' RACE reads, yields one record per CDR3 protein. Of more than 95,000 distinct CDR3 sequences listed, about 15% are singletons. The source material was whole blood. Receptors originate from an adult who was a healthcare worker with PCR-confirmed SARS-CoV-2 infection or an uninfected control (not recorded which).

V and J are TRBV10-2 and TRBJ1-6, with D possibly being TRBD1 (5 bases). The CDR3 length is 14 residues. Deletions cut 0 bases from V and 7 bases from J, with 7 bases between. Germline assignment: CDR1 WSHSY and CDR2 SAAADI. CDR3 residues: CASSESAGNSPLHF. The CDR3 DNA is TGCGCCAGCAGTGAGTCGGCAGGGAATTCACCCCTCCACTTT.

This clonotype was detected ten times or more. The gene calls are TRBV12-3 or TRBV12-4 and TRBJ2-3; D may be TRBD2 (6 bases). The CDR3 has 12 residues. V lost 7 bases and J lost 4, with 9 bases in between. The CDR3 spells CASKREADTQYF. The CDR3 coding sequence is TGTGCCAGCAAAAGGGAGGCAGATACGCAGTATTTT.

The chain carries TRBV3-1 and TRBJ2-3; D perhaps matches TRBD1 (5 bases). The CDR3 consists of 15 residues. Germline V gene sequence: CDR1 LGHDT, CDR2 YNNKEL (reference sequence). V lost 3 bases, J lost 4 bases, and 14 bases lay in between. CDR3 loop: CASSQRTIIADTQYF. The CDR3 DNA sequence: TGTGCCAGCAGCCAGAGGACAATCATCGCAGATACGCAGTATTTT.

The chain joins TRBV2 to TRBJ2-1, with 9 positions matching TRBD2. In germline, CDR1 is SNHLY, CDR2 FYNNEI. The CDR3 totals 16 residues. Germline trimming cut 3 bases from V and 6 bases from J; bases unmatched to any gene: 9. CDR3 in amino acids: CASSDPLAGMINEQFF. CDR3 nucleotides: TGTGCCAGCAGTGACCCCCTAGCGGGGATGATCAATGAGCAGTTCTTC.

The CDR3 loop is CASSLGQDESFF. In nucleotides, the CDR3 is TGCGCCAGCAGCTTGGGACAGGACGAATCTTTCTTT. V and J are TRBV5-1 and TRBJ1-1; possible D gene TRBD1, 6 bases. Germline V lookup: CDR1 SGHRS, CDR2 YFSETQ. There are 12 residues in the CDR3. The ends were cut back, 0 bases at V and 12 bases at J, with 12 bases in the middle.

The V and J genes are TRBV30 and TRBJ1-2, with TRBD1 as a possible D gene (5 bases). The V end was cut by 2 bases, the J end by 2 bases, with 6 bases between. CDR3 length equals 12 residues. CDR1 is GTSNPN, CDR2 SVGIG, per germline (reference sequence). The CDR3 DNA reads as TGTGCCTGGAGTAGACAGAACTATGGCTACACCTTC. Amino acids: CAWSRQNYGYTF.

This clonotype was observed a handful of times. The chain uses TRBV5-4 and TRBJ1-4; D remains unclear. Germline loops: CDR1 SGHNT, CDR2 YYREEE (reference sequence). Between the trimmed V and J ends, which lost 0 bases and 7 bases, there was a span of 4 bases. The CDR3 runs to 12 residues. The CDR3 DNA sequence: TGTGCCAGCAGCTTGGATGGTGAAAAACTGTTTTTT. It encodes CASSLDGEKLFF. Full variable domain (rest looked up from reference TRBV5-4 and TRBJ1-4): ETGVTQSPTHLIKTRGQQVTLRCSSQSGHNTVSWYQQALGQGPQFIFQYYREEENGRGNFPPRFSGLQFPNYSSELNVNALELDDSALYLCASSLDGEKLFFGSGTQLSVL.

This clonotype was recorded a few times. The chain links TRBV30 to TRBJ2-3; the D gene is possibly TRBD2 (5 bases). Germline V lookup: CDR1 GTSNPN, CDR2 SVGIG (reference sequence). The CDR3 is 14 amino acids. V was shortened by 3 bases and J by 5 bases, with 15 bases between the two germline ends. Here the CDR3 reads CAWRAGRGRDTQYF. CDR3 bases: TGTGCCTGGAGAGCTGGGAGAGGGAGAGATACGCAGTATTTT.

This clonotype was counted a few times. The rearrangement links TRBV2 to TRBJ2-7; D gene ambiguous. CDR3 length equals 11 residues. Trimming took 8 bases from V and 3 from J, leaving 8 bases between them. Germline CDR1 reads SNHLY; CDR2 reads FYNNEI. Written as DNA, the CDR3 is TGTGCCAGCGCCGCCCGCTACGAGCAGTACTTC. Encoded protein: CASAARYEQYF.